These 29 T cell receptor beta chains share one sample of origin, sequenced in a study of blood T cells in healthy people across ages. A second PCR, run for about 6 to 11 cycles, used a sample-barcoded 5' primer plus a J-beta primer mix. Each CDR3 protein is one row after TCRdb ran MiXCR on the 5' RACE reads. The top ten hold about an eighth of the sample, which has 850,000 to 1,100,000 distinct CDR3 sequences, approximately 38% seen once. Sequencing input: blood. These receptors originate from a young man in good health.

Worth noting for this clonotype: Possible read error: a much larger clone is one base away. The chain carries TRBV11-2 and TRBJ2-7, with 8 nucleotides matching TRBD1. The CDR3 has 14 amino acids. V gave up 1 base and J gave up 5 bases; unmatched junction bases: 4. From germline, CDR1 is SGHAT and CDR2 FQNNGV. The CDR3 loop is CASSLGTGPHEQYF. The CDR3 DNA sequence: TGTGCCAGCAGCTTAGGGACAGGGCCCCACGAGCAGTACTTC.

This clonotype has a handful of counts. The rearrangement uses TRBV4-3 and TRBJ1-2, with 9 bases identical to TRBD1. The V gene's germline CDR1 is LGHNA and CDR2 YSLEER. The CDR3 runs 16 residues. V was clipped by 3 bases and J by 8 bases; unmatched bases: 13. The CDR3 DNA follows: TGCGCCAGCAGCCAGGGCGTTGACAGGGGGAAGGAGGGCTACACCTTC. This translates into CASSQGVDRGKEGYTF.

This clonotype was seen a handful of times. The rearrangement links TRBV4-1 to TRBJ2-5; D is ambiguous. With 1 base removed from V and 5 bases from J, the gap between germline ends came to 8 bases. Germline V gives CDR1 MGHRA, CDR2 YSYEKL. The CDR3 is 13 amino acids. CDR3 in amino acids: CASSQGILETQYF. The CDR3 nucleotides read TGCGCCAGCAGCCAAGGGATCTTGGAGACCCAGTACTTC.

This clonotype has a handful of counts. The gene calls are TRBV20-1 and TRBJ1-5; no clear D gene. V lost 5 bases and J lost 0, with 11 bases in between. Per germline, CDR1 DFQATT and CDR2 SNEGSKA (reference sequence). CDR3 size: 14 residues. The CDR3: CSAGLSYSNQPQHF. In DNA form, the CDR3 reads TGCAGTGCTGGACTGAGTTATAGCAATCAGCCCCAGCATTTT.

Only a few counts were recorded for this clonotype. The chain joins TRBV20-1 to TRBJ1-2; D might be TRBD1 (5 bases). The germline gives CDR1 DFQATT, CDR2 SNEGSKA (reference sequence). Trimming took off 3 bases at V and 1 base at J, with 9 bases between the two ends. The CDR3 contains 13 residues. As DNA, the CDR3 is TGCAGTGCTAGTACGGGGCTTAACTATGGCTACACCTTC. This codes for CSASTGLNYGYTF.

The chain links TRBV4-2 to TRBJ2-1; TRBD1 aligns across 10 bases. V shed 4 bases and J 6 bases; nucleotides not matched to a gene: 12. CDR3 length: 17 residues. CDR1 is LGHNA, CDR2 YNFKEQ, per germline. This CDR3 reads CASSPYAGQGDSNEQFF. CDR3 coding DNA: TGTGCCAGCAGCCCTTATGCTGGACAGGGGGATTCCAATGAGCAGTTCTTC.

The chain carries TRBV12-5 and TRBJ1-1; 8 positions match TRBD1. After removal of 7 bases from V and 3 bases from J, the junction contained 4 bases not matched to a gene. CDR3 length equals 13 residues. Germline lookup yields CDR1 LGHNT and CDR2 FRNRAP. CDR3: CASAPGGDTEAFF. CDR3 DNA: TGTGCTAGTGCCCCAGGGGGCGACACTGAAGCTTTCTTT.

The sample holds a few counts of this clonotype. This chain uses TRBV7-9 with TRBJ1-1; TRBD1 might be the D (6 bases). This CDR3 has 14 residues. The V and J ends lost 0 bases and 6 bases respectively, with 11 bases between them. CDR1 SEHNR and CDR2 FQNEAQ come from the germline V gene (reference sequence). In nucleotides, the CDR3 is TGTGCCAGCAGCTTAGCTCAACAGGGCTCTGAAGCTTTCTTT. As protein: CASSLAQQGSEAFF.

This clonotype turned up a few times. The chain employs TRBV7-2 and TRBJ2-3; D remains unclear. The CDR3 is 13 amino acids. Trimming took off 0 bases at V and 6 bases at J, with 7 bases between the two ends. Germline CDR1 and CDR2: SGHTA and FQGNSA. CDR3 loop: CASSLALRDTQYF. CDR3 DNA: TGTGCCAGCAGCTTAGCGCTACGGGATACGCAGTATTTT.

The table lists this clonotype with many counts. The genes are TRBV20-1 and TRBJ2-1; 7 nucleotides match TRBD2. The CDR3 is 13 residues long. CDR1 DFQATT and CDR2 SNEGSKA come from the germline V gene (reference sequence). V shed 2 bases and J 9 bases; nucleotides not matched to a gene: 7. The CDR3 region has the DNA TGCAGTGCTAGACTACTTAGCGGGCCTGAGCAGTTCTTC. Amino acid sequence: CSARLLSGPEQFF.

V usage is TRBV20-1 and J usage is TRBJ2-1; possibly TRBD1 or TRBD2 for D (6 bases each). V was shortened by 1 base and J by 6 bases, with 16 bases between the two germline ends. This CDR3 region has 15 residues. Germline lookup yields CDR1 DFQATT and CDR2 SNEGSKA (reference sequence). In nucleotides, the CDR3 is TGCAGTGCTAGAGTTGGGTCGGGGGCCACCAATGAGCAGTTCTTC. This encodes CSARVGSGATNEQFF.

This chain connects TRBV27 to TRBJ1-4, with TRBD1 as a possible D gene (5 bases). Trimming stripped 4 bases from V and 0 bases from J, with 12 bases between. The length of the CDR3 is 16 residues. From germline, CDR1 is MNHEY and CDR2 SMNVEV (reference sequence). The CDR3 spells CASSYQGGTTNEKLFF. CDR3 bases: TGTGCCAGCAGTTATCAGGGAGGAACAACTAATGAAAAACTGTTTTTT.

CDR3 sequence reads: CAWSVKGGGTEAFF. The CDR3 DNA is TGTGCCTGGAGTGTTAAGGGCGGGGGCACTGAAGCTTTCTTT. The gene calls are TRBV30 and TRBJ1-1; D is possibly TRBD1 (5 bases). Trimming removed 0 bases at V and 4 bases at J, with 12 bases between. The CDR3 covers 14 residues. Germline V gene data show CDR1 as GTSNPN and CDR2 as SVGIG (reference sequence).

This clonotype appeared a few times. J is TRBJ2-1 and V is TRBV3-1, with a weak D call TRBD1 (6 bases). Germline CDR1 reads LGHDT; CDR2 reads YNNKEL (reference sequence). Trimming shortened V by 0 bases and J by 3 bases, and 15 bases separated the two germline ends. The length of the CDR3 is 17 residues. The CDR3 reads CASSQDSRDTNYNEQFF. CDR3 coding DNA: TGTGCCAGCAGCCAAGATAGTAGGGACACCAACTACAATGAGCAGTTCTTC.

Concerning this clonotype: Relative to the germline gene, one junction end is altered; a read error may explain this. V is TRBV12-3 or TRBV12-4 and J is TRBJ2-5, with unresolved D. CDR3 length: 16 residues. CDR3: CASSLAGQNMGETQYF. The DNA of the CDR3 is TGTGCCAGCAGCTTAGCCGGGCAAAACATGGGAGAGACCCAGTACTTC.

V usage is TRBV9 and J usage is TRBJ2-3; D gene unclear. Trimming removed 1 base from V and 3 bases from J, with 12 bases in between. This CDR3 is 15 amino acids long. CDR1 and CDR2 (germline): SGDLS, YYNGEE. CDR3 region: CASSVRPIGTDTQYF. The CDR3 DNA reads TGTGCCAGCAGCGTACGGCCCATCGGAACAGATACGCAGTATTTT.

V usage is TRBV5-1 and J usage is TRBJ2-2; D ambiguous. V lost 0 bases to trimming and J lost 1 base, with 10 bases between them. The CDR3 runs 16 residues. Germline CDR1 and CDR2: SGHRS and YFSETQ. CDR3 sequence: CASSLGIGQNTGELFF. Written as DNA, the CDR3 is TGCGCCAGCAGCTTGGGCATAGGGCAGAACACCGGGGAGCTGTTTTTT.

The CDR3 here is CSARDTSSYNEQFF. Written as DNA, the CDR3 is TGCAGTGCTAGGGACACCAGCTCCTACAATGAGCAGTTCTTC. The chain links TRBV20-1 to TRBJ2-1; tentative D call: TRBD1 (5 bases). V was clipped by 3 bases and J by 0 bases, with 9 bases between them. The germline V gene encodes CDR1 DFQATT and CDR2 SNEGSKA (reference sequence). The CDR3 is made up of 14 amino acids.

CDR3 region: CASSLLDTSYEQYF. CDR3 bases: TGTGCCAGCAGCTTATTGGACACCTCCTACGAGCAGTACTTC. V and J are TRBV7-2 and TRBJ2-7; TRBD1 is a possible D gene (5 bases). The CDR3 has 14 amino acids. Trimming stripped 2 bases from V and 0 bases from J, with 8 bases between. Germline CDR1 reads SGHTA; CDR2 reads FQGNSA.

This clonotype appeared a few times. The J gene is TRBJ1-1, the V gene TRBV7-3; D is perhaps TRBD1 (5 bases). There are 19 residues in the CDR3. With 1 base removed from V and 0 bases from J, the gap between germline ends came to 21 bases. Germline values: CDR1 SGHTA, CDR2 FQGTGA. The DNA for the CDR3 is TGTGCCAGCAGCTTAAGGCCCCGGAGGGAAGGGGCCATGAACACTGAAGCTTTCTTT. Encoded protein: CASSLRPRREGAMNTEAFF.

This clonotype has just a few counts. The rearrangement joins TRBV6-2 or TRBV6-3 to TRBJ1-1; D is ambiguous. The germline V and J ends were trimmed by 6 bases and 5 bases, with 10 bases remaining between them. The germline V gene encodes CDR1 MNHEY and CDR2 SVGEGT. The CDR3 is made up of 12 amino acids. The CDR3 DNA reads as TGTGCCAGCAGCGGACGGATAACTGAAGCTTTCTTT. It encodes CASSGRITEAFF.

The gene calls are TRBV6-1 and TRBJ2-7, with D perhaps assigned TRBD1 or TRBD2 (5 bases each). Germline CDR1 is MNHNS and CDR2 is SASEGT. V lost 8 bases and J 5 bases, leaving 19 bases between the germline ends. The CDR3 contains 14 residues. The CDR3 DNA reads TGTGCCAGCTGGGGGACCTCGGGTTCGGACGAGCAGTACTTC. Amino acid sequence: CASWGTSGSDEQYF.

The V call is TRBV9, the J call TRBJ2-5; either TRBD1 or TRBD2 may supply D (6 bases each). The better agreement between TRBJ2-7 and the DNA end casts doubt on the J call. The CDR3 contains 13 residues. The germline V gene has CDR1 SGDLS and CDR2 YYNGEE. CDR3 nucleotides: TGTGCCAGCAGCTTGGGACTGGGGGCCGAGCAGTACTTC. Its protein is CASSLGLGAEQYF.

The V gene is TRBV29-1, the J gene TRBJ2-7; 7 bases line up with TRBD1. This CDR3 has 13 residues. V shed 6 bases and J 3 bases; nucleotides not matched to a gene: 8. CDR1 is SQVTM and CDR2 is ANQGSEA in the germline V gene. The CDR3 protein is CSVWTGGDYEQYF. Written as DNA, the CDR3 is TGCAGCGTGTGGACAGGTGGGGACTACGAGCAGTACTTC.

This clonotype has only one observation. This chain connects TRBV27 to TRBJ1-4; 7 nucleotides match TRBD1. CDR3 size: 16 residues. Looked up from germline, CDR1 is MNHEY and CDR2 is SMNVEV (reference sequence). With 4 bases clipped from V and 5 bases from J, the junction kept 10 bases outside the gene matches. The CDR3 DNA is TGTGCCAGCAGTTCGAACAGGGGAATTGGGAATGAAAAACTGTTTTTT. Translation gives CASSSNRGIGNEKLFF.

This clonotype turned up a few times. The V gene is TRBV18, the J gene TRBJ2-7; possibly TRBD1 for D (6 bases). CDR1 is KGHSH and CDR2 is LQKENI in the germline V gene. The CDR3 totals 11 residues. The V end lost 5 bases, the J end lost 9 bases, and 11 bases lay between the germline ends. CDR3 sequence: CASSSSDRQYF. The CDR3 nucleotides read TGTGCCAGCTCATCATCGGACAGGCAGTACTTC.

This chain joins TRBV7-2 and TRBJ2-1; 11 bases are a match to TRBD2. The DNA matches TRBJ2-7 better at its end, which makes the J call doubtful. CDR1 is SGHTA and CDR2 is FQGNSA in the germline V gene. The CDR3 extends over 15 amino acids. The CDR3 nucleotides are TGTGCCAGCAGACTTCTAGCGGGGGGTTACAATGAGCAGTACTTC. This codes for CASRLLAGGYNEQYF.

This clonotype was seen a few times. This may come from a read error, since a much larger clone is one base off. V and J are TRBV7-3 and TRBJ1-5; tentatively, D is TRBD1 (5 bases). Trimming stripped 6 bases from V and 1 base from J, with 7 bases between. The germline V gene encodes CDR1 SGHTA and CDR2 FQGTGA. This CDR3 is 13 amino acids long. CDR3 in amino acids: CASSKGSNQPQHF. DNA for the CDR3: TGTGCCAGCAGTAAGGGGAGCAATCAGCCCCAGCATTTT.

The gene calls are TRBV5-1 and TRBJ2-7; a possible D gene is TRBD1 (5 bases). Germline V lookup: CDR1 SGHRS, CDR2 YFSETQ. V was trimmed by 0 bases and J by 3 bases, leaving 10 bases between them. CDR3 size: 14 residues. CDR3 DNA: TGCGCCAGCAGCTTGGTTCCGGACAACTACGAGCAGTACTTC. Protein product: CASSLVPDNYEQYF.